The source of this T cell receptor (beta chain) is a study of Ad26.COV2.S vaccination and SARS-CoV-2 variants. Study observations and caveats: Whether participants received vaccine or placebo, their non-spike TCR breadth was similar. Placebo recipients showed lower spike-specific TCR breadth than vaccinees.

The repertoire was sequenced with immunoSEQ multiplex PCR; TCRdb's copy has only in-frame clones and lacks some. The sample includes some 180,000 clones, around nine tenths of them seen just once. Comment on this clone: Its antigen is currently unknown.

V lost 4 bases and J lost 9, with 13 bases in between. The length of the CDR3 is 13 residues. Here the sequenced sample was peripheral blood, taken after recovery from COVID-19. The clonotype was recovered from a human donor who had recovered from COVID-19. The chain combines TRBV12-3 or TRBV12-4 with TRBJ2-4; possibly TRBD1 for D (5 bases). CDR3 sequence: CASSWPGSSIQYF. The CDR3 DNA reads TGTGCCAGCAGTTGGCCAGGGTCGAGCATTCAGTACTTC.